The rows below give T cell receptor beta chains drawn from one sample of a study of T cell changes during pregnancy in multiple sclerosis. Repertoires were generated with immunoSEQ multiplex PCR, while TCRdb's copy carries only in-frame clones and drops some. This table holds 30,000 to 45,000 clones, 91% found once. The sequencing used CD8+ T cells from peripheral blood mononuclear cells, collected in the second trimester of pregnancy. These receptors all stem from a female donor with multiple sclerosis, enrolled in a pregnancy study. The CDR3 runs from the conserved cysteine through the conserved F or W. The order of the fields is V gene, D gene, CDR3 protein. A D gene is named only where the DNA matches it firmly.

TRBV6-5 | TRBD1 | CASSRTGNTEAFF
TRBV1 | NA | CTSSHSNSGQPHRTSSYNEQFF
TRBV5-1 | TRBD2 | CASRTGTSGGRSSYEQYF
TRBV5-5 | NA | CASARGQPNTEAFF
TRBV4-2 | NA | CASSGGGVSYNEQFF
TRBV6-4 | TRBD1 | CASSDTRQGNYGYTF
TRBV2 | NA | CASRSSGRGSEQFF
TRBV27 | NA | CASSFQGDTEAFF
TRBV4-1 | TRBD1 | CASSQDPGQANEQYF
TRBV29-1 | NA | CSVVGLDTEAFF
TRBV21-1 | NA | CASRQTWGGLAEETQYF
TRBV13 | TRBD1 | CASSLGTGVAYEQYF
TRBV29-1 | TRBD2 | CSVEEGGLAGKGREETQYF
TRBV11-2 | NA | CASSLDGASYDYNEQFF
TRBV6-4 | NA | CASSDWPRELGYTF
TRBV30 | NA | CAWSLGSWAGELFF
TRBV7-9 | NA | CASRTGKLDNEQFF
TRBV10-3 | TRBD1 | CAISDPRTGLVSNQPQHF
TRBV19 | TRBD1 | CASSFPWTGPNYGYTF
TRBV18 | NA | CASSPSPGLPFLTSTDTQYF
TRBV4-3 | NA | CASSQIQGAATEAFF
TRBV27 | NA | CASSSPGAGAHQETQYF
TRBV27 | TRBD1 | CASRTGGGGGQPQHF
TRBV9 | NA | CASSVSGDGYTF
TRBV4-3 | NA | CASRPDRNTEAFF
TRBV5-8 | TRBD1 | CASSREDRANQPQHF
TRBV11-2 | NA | CASSLDVGAFHEQYF
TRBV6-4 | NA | CASSDSEEGQPQHF
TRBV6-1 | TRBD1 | CASSGRQGFYEQYF
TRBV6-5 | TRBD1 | CASSYSNQGAGYEQYF
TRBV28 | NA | CASKTGNSNQPQHF
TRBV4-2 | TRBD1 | CASSQEWDRTNYGYTF
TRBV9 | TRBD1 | CASSDSGTGLYRTGELFF
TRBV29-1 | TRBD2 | CSVGGLAGGGNEQFF
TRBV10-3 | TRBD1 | CAISTGGDGYTF
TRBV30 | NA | CAWSLDYYEQYF
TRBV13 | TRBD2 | CASSFGRGEETQYF
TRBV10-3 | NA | CAISESTQGRRYEQYF
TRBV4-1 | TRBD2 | CASSPAGLATQSSYNEQFF
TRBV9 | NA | CASSAGLVGTDTQYF
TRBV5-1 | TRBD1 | CASSSRQGGGGANVLTF
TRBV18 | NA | CASSPAPGFYGYTF
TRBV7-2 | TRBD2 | CASSLEAGGPNEQFF
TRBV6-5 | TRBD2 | CASSYGSGTSTGELFF
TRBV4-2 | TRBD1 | CASSQDEGDRGYEQYF
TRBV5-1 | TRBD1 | CASSLLQGVYYNEQFF
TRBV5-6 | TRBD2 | CASSLESAGGPQDTQYF
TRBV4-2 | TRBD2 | CASSQELFLADQYNEQFF
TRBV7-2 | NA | CASSSQVNEQYF
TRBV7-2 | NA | CASSLEQSGAYEQYF
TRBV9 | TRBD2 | CASSGGGYYNEQFF
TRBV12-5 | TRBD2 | CASGLATSGGFYEQYF
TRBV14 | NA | CASSQLGNTEAFF
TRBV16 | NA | CASSQNTRDEQYF